The 32 T cell receptor beta chains below were found in one sample sequenced in a study of shared clonotypes between healthy human individuals. CD45RO-negative cells were positively selected for CCR7, leaving out terminally differentiated effector memory CD45RA+ cells. The table came from immunoSEQ multiplex PCR; TCRdb's copy has only in-frame clones and leaves some out. In the table there are approximately 840,000 clones, around 96% of which are singletons. The source material was naive CD8+ T cells sorted from blood. These receptors originate from a man aged 25-45 years in good health.

The rearrangement uses TRBV9 and TRBJ2-7, with D perhaps given as TRBD1 or TRBD2 (6 bases each). The germline V and J ends were trimmed by 0 bases and 5 bases, with 18 bases remaining between them. This CDR3 has 16 residues. Looked up from germline, CDR1 is SGDLS and CDR2 is YYNGEE. The CDR3 sequence is CASSVEGRRGVDEQYF. Here the CDR3 DNA reads TGTGCCAGCAGCGTAGAGGGGAGAAGGGGGGTCGACGAGCAGTACTTC.

The rearrangement links TRBV28 to TRBJ2-1, with 9 bases lining up with TRBD1. The germline gives CDR1 MDHEN, CDR2 SYDVKM. The CDR3 spans 16 residues. Germline trimming cut 5 bases from V and 6 bases from J; bases unmatched to any gene: 11. The CDR3 bases are TGTGCCAGCAGTCCGACCATCCGGACAGGGGCCAATGAGCAGTTCTTC. Translated: CASSPTIRTGANEQFF.

V gene TRBV9 combines with J gene TRBJ2-3, with TRBD2 matching over 13 bases. This CDR3 is 16 amino acids long. Germline assignment: CDR1 SGDLS and CDR2 YYNGEE. The V gene end was trimmed by 4 bases and the J gene end by 2 bases; junction bases not matched to a gene: 4. CDR3 in DNA: TGTGCCAGCAGCCCCGGGACTAGCGGGACCACAGATACGCAGTATTTT. Protein sequence: CASSPGTSGTTDTQYF.

The chain carries TRBV13 and TRBJ2-5, with D maybe TRBD1 (7 bases). The V end was cut by 5 bases, the J end by 10 bases, with 26 bases between. Germline V gene sequence: CDR1 PRHDT, CDR2 FYEKMQ (reference sequence). The CDR3 sequence is 16 residues long. The CDR3 DNA sequence: TGTGCCAGCAGCCTCCGGGAGACAGGGAAGGATTGCGTCCAGTACTTC. Its translation: CASSLRETGKDCVQYF.

The chain has TRBV7-9 and TRBJ2-7; 9 bases map to TRBD2. The CDR3 runs 17 residues. After removal of 2 bases from V and 6 bases from J, the junction contained 14 bases not matched to a gene. CDR1 is SEHNR, CDR2 FQNEAQ, per germline (reference sequence). The CDR3 is CASSLTGSGSAYGEQYF. In DNA, the CDR3 is TGTGCCAGCAGCTTAACAGGTAGCGGGAGCGCTTACGGCGAGCAGTACTTC.

This clone was observed a single time. The chain carries TRBV29-1 and TRBJ1-1; perhaps TRBD1 as D (5 bases). The V gene's germline CDR1 is SQVTM and CDR2 ANQGSEA. Trimming shortened V by 3 bases and J by 0 bases, and 8 bases separated the two germline ends. There are 13 residues in the CDR3. The CDR3 reads CSVEGQLNTEAFF. Here the CDR3 DNA reads TGCAGCGTTGAGGGGCAGCTGAACACTGAAGCTTTCTTT.

The gene calls are TRBV28 and TRBJ2-6, with 9 bases matching TRBD2. Trimming took 4 bases from V and 2 from J; bases not matched to a gene: 12. Germline V gene lookup returns CDR1 MDHEN and CDR2 SYDVKM. The CDR3 has 19 amino acids. CDR3: CASSSPYSGSSPGANVLTF. In nucleotides, the CDR3 is TGTGCCAGCAGTTCCCCCTATAGCGGGAGTAGCCCTGGGGCCAACGTCCTGACTTTC.

DNA of the CDR3: TGCGCCAGCAGCCTAAGACTAGCGGGGAACACCGGGGAGCTGTTTTTT. It yields the protein CASSLRLAGNTGELFF. This chain links TRBV5-1 with TRBJ2-2, with 10 bases aligning to TRBD2. Per the germline V gene, CDR1 is SGHRS and CDR2 is YFSETQ. This CDR3 comprises 16 residues. The V segment lost 4 bases and the J segment 1 base; nucleotides outside the gene matches: 4.

This rearrangement joins TRBV2 to TRBJ2-3, with D possibly matching TRBD1 (6 bases). The length of the CDR3 is 14 residues. The V gene lost 3 bases and the J gene lost 3 bases, with 10 bases spanning the gap. Germline CDR1 reads SNHLY; CDR2 reads FYNNEI. DNA of the CDR3: TGTGCCAGCAGTGACCCAGGGGAAACAGATACGCAGTATTTT. It is translated as CASSDPGETDTQYF.

V is TRBV29-1 and J is TRBJ2-7; maybe TRBD1 (6 bases). The germline gives CDR1 SQVTM, CDR2 ANQGSEA. The CDR3 has 13 amino acids. The ends were cut back, 4 bases at V and 2 bases at J, with 12 bases in the middle. In nucleotides, the CDR3 is TGCAGCGTTGGAGACAGGCTCACCTACGAGCAGTACTTC. Translating gives CSVGDRLTYEQYF.

This clone was counted a single time. The chain uses TRBV7-9 and TRBJ2-7; 11 bases fit TRBD1. The CDR3 length is 17 residues. V was pared by 4 bases and J by 3 bases, with 11 bases of the junction left unmatched. CDR1 is SEHNR and CDR2 is FQNEAQ in the germline V gene (reference sequence). The CDR3 sequence is CASSSNGQGAVVYEQYF. CDR3 DNA sequence: TGTGCCAGCAGCTCAAACGGACAGGGGGCGGTTGTCTACGAGCAGTACTTC.

The DNA for the CDR3 is TGCGCCAGCAGCCTTAACAGGGGCACTAATGAAAAACTGTTTTTT. It translates to CASSLNRGTNEKLFF. This sequence joins TRBV4-3 and TRBJ1-4, with TRBD1 identical over 7 bases. CDR1 is LGHNA and CDR2 is YSLEER in the germline V gene. Trimming removed 4 bases from V and 2 bases from J; junction bases left unmatched: 4. This CDR3 has 15 amino acids.

This clone was seen just once. This sequence joins TRBV7-9 and TRBJ2-7, with D unresolved. Germline V CDR1 and CDR2: SEHNR, FQNEAQ (reference sequence). V dropped 5 bases and J dropped 6 bases, with 11 bases sitting between them. The length of the CDR3 is 12 residues. The CDR3 is CASSHGNREQYF. Here the CDR3 DNA reads TGTGCCAGCAGCCACGGCAACCGCGAGCAGTACTTC.

This chain links TRBV4-1 with TRBJ2-5, with TRBD2 matching over 7 bases. Trimming removed 2 bases from V and 2 bases from J; junction bases left unmatched: 5. The germline V gene encodes CDR1 MGHRA and CDR2 YSYEKL. The CDR3 is 15 amino acids. The DNA of the CDR3 is TGCGCCAGCAGCCAATTCTCTAGCGGACAAGAGACCCAGTACTTC. Translation: CASSQFSSGQETQYF.

The chain is built from TRBV7-9 and TRBJ2-7; 9 bases are shared with TRBD1. The J segment lost 3 bases and the V segment lost 8 bases, leaving 8 bases of the junction unmatched. The CDR3 contains 14 residues. The V gene's germline CDR1 is SEHNR and CDR2 FQNEAQ (reference sequence). CDR3 sequence reads: CASRGDRESYEQYF. The CDR3 DNA sequence: TGTGCCAGCCGGGGGGACAGGGAAAGCTACGAGCAGTACTTC.

The chain links TRBV7-9 to TRBJ2-5, with unresolved D. Trimming took 6 bases from V and 5 from J, leaving 7 bases between them. The CDR3 contains 11 residues. Germline V gives CDR1 SEHNR, CDR2 FQNEAQ (reference sequence). The CDR3: CASRRVETQYF. The CDR3 region has the DNA TGTGCCAGCAGACGGGTGGAGACCCAGTACTTC.

This rearrangement joins TRBV19 to TRBJ2-7; the match to TRBD1 covers 8 bases. There are 16 residues in the CDR3. V lost 0 bases, J lost 3 bases, and 7 bases stayed unmatched. CDR1 LNHDA and CDR2 SQIVND come from the germline V gene (reference sequence). In DNA, the CDR3 is TGTGCCAGTAGTATAGAATCCGGGACAGGCTTCTACGAGCAGTACTTC. Protein sequence: CASSIESGTGFYEQYF.

The chain recombines TRBV29-1 with TRBJ1-2, with 7 bases fitting TRBD1. V lost 6 bases to trimming and J lost 7 bases; unmatched junction nucleotides: 20. The germline gives CDR1 SQVTM, CDR2 ANQGSEA. This CDR3 spans 16 amino acids. The CDR3 coding sequence is TGCAGCGTCTATATAGGGGGCGCTAGGAGTCCCGGTGGCTACACCTTC. Its protein product is CSVYIGGARSPGGYTF.

This clone was observed once. The chain recombines TRBV7-9 with TRBJ2-2; D unclear. V was shortened by 1 base and J by 4 bases, with 7 bases between the two germline ends. Germline V gives CDR1 SEHNR, CDR2 FQNEAQ (reference sequence). The CDR3 runs 14 residues. In nucleotides, the CDR3 is TGTGCCAGCAGCTTAGAGGATGCCACCGGGGAGCTGTTTTTT. Translated, it gives CASSLEDATGELFF.

With respect to this clone: Other DNA sequences from this sample encode an identical CDR3 as well. The rearrangement uses TRBV27 and TRBJ1-5; D gene ambiguous. Trimming pared 1 base from V and 4 bases from J, leaving 11 bases between. The CDR3 loop spans 15 amino acids. Looked up from germline, CDR1 is MNHEY and CDR2 is SMNVEV (reference sequence). This CDR3 is CASSLLGLGNQPQHF. DNA of the CDR3: TGTGCCAGCAGTTTATTAGGGCTCGGGAATCAGCCCCAGCATTTT.

Only one count was recorded for this clone. V and J are TRBV25-1 and TRBJ1-4, with D tentatively TRBD1 (6 bases). Trimming took off 3 bases at V and 3 bases at J, with 8 bases between the two ends. Per the germline V gene, CDR1 is MGHDK and CDR2 is SYGVNS. The CDR3 is 14 residues long. In DNA, the CDR3 is TGTGCCAGCAGTGATCGGACAGCTAATGAAAAACTGTTTTTT. It yields the protein CASSDRTANEKLFF.

This chain joins TRBV7-2 and TRBJ2-7; D is perhaps TRBD2 (6 bases). The CDR3 is 15 amino acids. Deletions cut 0 bases from V and 2 bases from J, with 11 bases between. Germline values: CDR1 SGHTA, CDR2 FQGNSA. For the CDR3, the DNA is TGTGCCAGCAGCTTAGCGGCTAGCGCAGCCTACGAGCAGTACTTC. This translates into CASSLAASAAYEQYF.

The chain couples TRBV30 to TRBJ2-3; no reliable D call. Trimming removed 3 bases at V and 1 base at J, with 14 bases between. Germline CDR1 GTSNPN, CDR2 SVGIG (reference sequence). This CDR3 region has 15 residues. The CDR3 reads CAWSLVFGRTDTQYF. The CDR3 DNA is TGTGCCTGGAGCCTCGTATTTGGCCGCACAGATACGCAGTATTTT.

The gene calls are TRBV11-2 and TRBJ2-2, with D possibly being TRBD1 or TRBD2 (5 bases each). Germline loops: CDR1 SGHAT, CDR2 FQNNGV. With 5 bases removed from V and 6 bases from J, the gap between germline ends came to 16 bases. The length of the CDR3 is 15 residues. DNA of the CDR3: TGTGCCAGCAGCCTACTAGGTTTCAGGGCCGGGGAGCTGTTTTTT. Amino acid sequence: CASSLLGFRAGELFF.

V and J are TRBV4-1 and TRBJ2-1, with 8 bases lining up with TRBD2. The CDR3 contains 15 residues. The germline V gene encodes CDR1 MGHRA and CDR2 YSYEKL. Germline trimming cut 0 bases from V and 7 bases from J; bases unmatched to any gene: 5. The CDR3 bases are TGCGCCAGCAGCCAAGAGACTAGCGTCTCAAATGAGCAGTTCTTC. Translation gives CASSQETSVSNEQFF.

This clone was counted a single time. Here the CDR3 DNA reads TGTGCCAGCAGACAGGTCAACACCGGGGAGCTGTTTTTT. The encoded protein is CASRQVNTGELFF. V gene TRBV11-2 combines with J gene TRBJ2-2; a possible D gene is TRBD1 (5 bases). The V and J ends lost 6 bases and 2 bases respectively, with 7 bases between them. The germline V gene encodes CDR1 SGHAT and CDR2 FQNNGV. The CDR3 is made up of 13 amino acids.

V gene TRBV5-6 combines with J gene TRBJ2-1, with D perhaps assigned TRBD1 or TRBD2 (5 bases each). The CDR3 contains 13 residues. The V gene's germline CDR1 is SGHDT and CDR2 YYEEEE. Trimming removed 4 bases at V and 6 bases at J, with 11 bases between. The CDR3 nucleotides read TGTGCCAGCAGCCAGGGACCCGTCAATGAGCAGTTCTTC. Translated, it gives CASSQGPVNEQFF.

The chain joins TRBV27 to TRBJ2-7; D uncertain. Germline loops: CDR1 MNHEY, CDR2 SMNVEV (reference sequence). The CDR3 has 13 amino acids. Deletions cut 3 bases from V and 3 bases from J, with 9 bases between. This CDR3 reads CASSLKVFYEQYF. The CDR3 DNA reads as TGTGCCAGCAGTTTGAAGGTCTTCTACGAGCAGTACTTC.

The gene calls are TRBV7-9 and TRBJ2-7; TRBD1 matches at 11 bases. CDR1 and CDR2 from the germline V gene are SEHNR and FQNEAQ (reference sequence). The CDR3 length is 15 residues. J gave up 2 bases and V 5 bases, and 5 bases lay outside the gene matches. As DNA, the CDR3 is TGTGCCAGCAGCGACGGACAGGGGGCACCCTACGAGCAGTACTTC. Translating it yields CASSDGQGAPYEQYF.

The CDR3 is CASTDQGNIQYF. CDR3 DNA sequence: TGTGCCAGCACCGACCAGGGAAACATTCAGTACTTC. The genes are TRBV27 and TRBJ2-4; D may be TRBD1 (5 bases). Between the trimmed V and J ends, which lost 7 bases and 6 bases, there was a span of 10 bases. Germline V gives CDR1 MNHEY, CDR2 SMNVEV (reference sequence). The CDR3 has 12 amino acids.

V usage is TRBV7-8 and J usage is TRBJ2-7; maybe TRBD1 (5 bases). Germline V lookup: CDR1 SGHVS, CDR2 FQNEAQ. The CDR3 contains 13 residues. The germline V and J ends were trimmed by 6 bases and 2 bases, with 11 bases remaining between them. The CDR3 DNA sequence: TGTGCCAGCAGTTCGGACATCACCTACGAGCAGTACTTC. Amino acids: CASSSDITYEQYF.

The V call is TRBV27, the J call TRBJ1-2, with unresolved D. CDR1 is MNHEY and CDR2 is SMNVEV in the germline V gene (reference sequence). This CDR3 is built from 13 residues. V shed 6 bases and J shed 5 bases, with 13 bases lying between them. Written as DNA, the CDR3 is TGTGCCAGCAGCTCCGGACGGGCGTATGGCTACACCTTC. It is translated as CASSSGRAYGYTF.